This T cell receptor (beta chain) was recorded in a study of blood T cell repertoires in COVID-19. Per germline, CDR1 SGHDT and CDR2 YYEEEE. The CDR3 is made up of 13 amino acids. The V end was cut by 1 base, the J end by 7 bases, with 9 bases between. Study processing details: Reference gene primer amplification yielded estimated nucleated cell counts. This table comes from immunoSEQ multiplex PCR, and its TCRdb copy is limited to in-frame clones, with some not included. V, J and clone size are those of that table, while D and trimming were read from the DNA. The data show some 99,000 clones, over 85% seen once.

This receptor was identified in a human donor with COVID-19, enrolled during active disease. The donor label of this sample is uncertain. The chain joins TRBV5-6 to TRBJ1-5; D not resolved. Source material: peripheral blood. Here the CDR3 reads CASSLTSGQPQHF. Written as DNA, the CDR3 is TGTGCCAGCAGCTTGACTTCAGGCCAGCCCCAGCATTTT.